This entry lists 8 T cell receptor beta chains sequenced from one sample in a study of blood T cell repertoires in COVID-19. Assay used: immunoSEQ multiplex PCR; TCRdb lists only in-frame clones, some missing. The data hold roughly 310,000 clones, with 90% observed a single time. Specimen: PBMCs or T cells enriched from blood (not recorded which). These receptors came from a man aged 60 to 75 who had recovered from COVID-19.

This rearrangement joins TRBV29-1 to TRBJ1-1; perhaps TRBD1 as D (6 bases). V lost 3 bases, J lost 5 bases, and 10 bases lay in between. Germline V gene sequence: CDR1 SQVTM, CDR2 ANQGSEA. The length of the CDR3 is 12 residues. The CDR3 nucleotides are TGCAGCGTTGATTTACAGGGAACTGAAGCTTTCTTT. This sequence encodes CSVDLQGTEAFF.

CDR3 amino acids: CASSPKQGINTGELFF. For the CDR3, the DNA is TGTGCCAGCAGCCCGAAACAGGGGATCAACACCGGGGAGCTGTTTTTT. This sequence joins TRBV11-2 and TRBJ2-2; 7 nucleotides match TRBD1. The CDR3 contains 16 residues. Germline values: CDR1 SGHAT, CDR2 FQNNGV. V lost 5 bases and J lost 2; bases outside the gene matches: 8. Using reference TRBV11-2 and TRBJ2-2 for the parts outside the CDR3, the full variable domain is EAGVAQSPRYKIIEKRQSVAFWCNPISGHATLYWYQQILGQGPKLLIQFQNNGVVDDSQLPKDRFSAERLKGVDSTLKIQPAKLEDSAVYLCASSPKQGINTGELFFGEGSRLTVL.

This clone was recorded only once. The V and J genes are TRBV19 and TRBJ1-3; TRBD1 might be the D (5 bases). Germline CDR1 is LNHDA and CDR2 is SQIVND (reference sequence). This CDR3 spans 15 amino acids. The ends were cut back, 7 bases at V and 0 bases at J, with 13 bases in the middle. In DNA, the CDR3 is TGTGCCAGTAACCCTACAGGATTCTCTGGAAACACCATATATTTT. Translation gives CASNPTGFSGNTIYF. The variable domain in full, with the rest retrieved from reference TRBV19 and TRBJ1-3, is DGGITQSPKYLFRKEGQNVTLSCEQNLNHDAMYWYRQDPGQGLRLIYYSQIVNDFQKGDIAEGYSVSREKKESFPLTVTSAQKNPTAFYLCASNPTGFSGNTIYFGEGSWLTVV.

The chain is built from TRBV7-9 and TRBJ1-6, with 9 positions matching TRBD1. The CDR3 sequence is 14 residues long. Germline values: CDR1 SEHNR, CDR2 FQNEAQ (reference sequence). J gave up 10 bases and V 5 bases, and 6 bases lay outside the gene matches. CDR3 in DNA: TGTGCCAGCAGCCCCGGGACAGGGCCATCACCCCTCCACTTT. Translating it yields CASSPGTGPSPLHF.

The chain combines TRBV12-3 or TRBV12-4 with TRBJ1-2; D call uncertain. The CDR3 contains 12 residues. Trimming took off 1 base at V and 8 bases at J, with 8 bases between the two ends. DNA of the CDR3: TGTGCCAGCAGTTTAGACGGTTCGGGCTACACCTTC. Its protein product is CASSLDGSGYTF.

V is TRBV29-1 and J is TRBJ1-1; weak D call: TRBD1 (5 bases). The ends were cut back, 4 bases at V and 1 base at J, with 13 bases in the middle. Germline assignment: CDR1 SQVTM and CDR2 ANQGSEA. The CDR3 runs 14 residues. The CDR3: CSVGGGRANTEAFF. The DNA of the CDR3 is TGCAGCGTTGGGGGGGGACGGGCGAACACTGAAGCTTTCTTT. Looking up the rest from reference TRBV29-1 and TRBJ1-1 gives the full variable domain: SAVISQKPSRDICQRGTSLTIQCQVDSQVTMMFWYRQQPGQSLTLIATANQGSEATYESGFVIDKFPISRPNLTFSTLTVSNMSPEDSSIYLCSVGGGRANTEAFFGQGTRLTVV.

The chain carries TRBV27 and TRBJ2-1; no reliable D call. V was clipped by 2 bases and J by 8 bases, with 19 bases between them. The CDR3 loop spans 16 amino acids. From germline, CDR1 is MNHEY and CDR2 SMNVEV (reference sequence). Here the CDR3 DNA reads TGTGCCAGCAGTTTAACGTCGGTAGTGCAAGCTGATGAGCAGTTCTTC. It codes for CASSLTSVVQADEQFF.

Worth noting for this clone: Relative to the germline gene, one junction end is altered; a read error may explain this. The rearrangement joins TRBV3-1 (or the pseudogene TRBV3-2) to TRBJ2-4, with TRBD2 matching over 12 bases. CDR3 length equals 17 residues. Germline-derived CDR1 and CDR2 are LGHDT and YNNKEL (reference sequence). This CDR3 reads CASSQVTSGRAQNIQYF. CDR3 nucleotide sequence: TGTGCCAGCAGCCAAGTGACTAGCGGGAGAGCCCAAAACATTCAGTACTTC.